Listed below are T cell receptor beta chains from one sample, sequenced in a study of blood T cell repertoires in COVID-19. Sequencing was performed with immunoSEQ multiplex PCR; in TCRdb, only in-frame clones are kept and a portion is missing. Among 30,000 to 35,000 clones, approximately 72% were seen once, and the ten largest hold under 45%. Sequencing used peripheral blood. The receptors originated from a man at least 80 years old with acute or convalescent COVID-19. Each CDR3 is given with its conserved first and last residue. Each record gives: clone size, V gene, CDR3 protein. The size of a clone is reported for some rows only, either as once, few or many, or as a class for expanded clones.

clone size: NA; V gene: TRBV10-3; CDR3 protein: CATAGTGQLDTQYF
clone size: NA; V gene: TRBV3-1/TRBV3-2; CDR3 protein: CASSQGTGYGNTEAFF
clone size: NA; V gene: TRBV12-3/TRBV12-4; CDR3 protein: CASTRGNEQFF
clone size: NA; V gene: TRBV24-1; CDR3 protein: CATSEQAGFNTGELFF
clone size: NA; V gene: TRBV7-2; CDR3 protein: CASSLTGGEGEAFF
clone size: NA; V gene: TRBV2; CDR3 protein: CASSEVGANYGYTF
clone size: NA; V gene: TRBV6-5; CDR3 protein: CASSQTDDRGQPQHF
clone size: few; V gene: TRBV7-8; CDR3 protein: CASSREVQGPQPQHF
clone size: NA; V gene: TRBV4-2; CDR3 protein: CASSPTSGDTYEQYF
clone size: NA; V gene: TRBV10-3; CDR3 protein: CAISESSGQGATEAFF
clone size: NA; V gene: TRBV3-1/TRBV3-2; CDR3 protein: CASSQDQGLAGGVGGELFF
clone size: NA; V gene: TRBV6-5; CDR3 protein: CASMRSLFYDEQFF
clone size: NA; V gene: TRBV3-1/TRBV3-2; CDR3 protein: CASSQDPGSTDTQYF
clone size: NA; V gene: TRBV4-1; CDR3 protein: CASSLQRQIEETQYF
clone size: NA; V gene: TRBV12-5; CDR3 protein: CASGLRQGATQYF
clone size: NA; V gene: TRBV2; CDR3 protein: CASRAQQGGYGEAFF
clone size: NA; V gene: TRBV5-5; CDR3 protein: CASSSGTREGYTF
clone size: NA; V gene: TRBV6-6; CDR3 protein: CATGTGTYEQYF
clone size: NA; V gene: TRBV24-1; CDR3 protein: CATSVKRRGGLGNQPQHF
clone size: NA; V gene: TRBV19; CDR3 protein: CASRGSSGGELFF
clone size: few; V gene: TRBV20-1; CDR3 protein: CSAPRDRAQFF
clone size: NA; V gene: TRBV29-1; CDR3 protein: CSVSGTGGSKLFF
clone size: NA; V gene: TRBV6-5; CDR3 protein: CASSYPGAMNTEAFF
clone size: NA; V gene: TRBV6-1; CDR3 protein: CASSDTSLETQYF
clone size: NA; V gene: TRBV4-2; CDR3 protein: CASSQAGGQSGTDTQYF
clone size: NA; V gene: TRBV5-4; CDR3 protein: CASSFSGVLTGELFF
clone size: NA; V gene: TRBV12-3/TRBV12-4; CDR3 protein: CASIATGGYGYTF